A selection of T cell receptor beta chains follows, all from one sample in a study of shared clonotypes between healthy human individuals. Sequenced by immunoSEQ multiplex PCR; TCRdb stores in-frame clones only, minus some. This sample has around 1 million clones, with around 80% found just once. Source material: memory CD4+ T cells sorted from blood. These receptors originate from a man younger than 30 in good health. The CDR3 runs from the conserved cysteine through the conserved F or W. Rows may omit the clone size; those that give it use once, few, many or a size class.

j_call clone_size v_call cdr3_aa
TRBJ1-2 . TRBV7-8 CASSLDRGNGYTF
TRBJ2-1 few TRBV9 CASSVVTRNEQFF
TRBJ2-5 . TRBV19 CASSTGLAGETQYF
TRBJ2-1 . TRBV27 CASSFSPGQGFRNEQFF
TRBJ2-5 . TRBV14 CASSQFVETQYF
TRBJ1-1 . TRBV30 CAWSAIRQGTEAFF
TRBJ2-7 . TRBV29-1 CSVVLTDSYEQYF
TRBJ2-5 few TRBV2 CASQTSGRLLGETQYF
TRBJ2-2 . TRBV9 CASSVEPATKLYTGELFF
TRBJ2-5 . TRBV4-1 CASSQLGLAKTTQYF
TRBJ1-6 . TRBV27 CASSTAPSPLHF
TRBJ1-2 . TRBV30 CAWGRDTLNYGYTF
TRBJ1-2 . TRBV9 CASSVYDKAAHYGYTF
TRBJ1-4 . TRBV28 CASSLEGRGQSEKLFF
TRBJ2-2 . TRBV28 CASSSSTDFTGELFF
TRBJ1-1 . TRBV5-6 CASSFLEAGTEAFF
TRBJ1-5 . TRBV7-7 CASSLRGRDQPQHF
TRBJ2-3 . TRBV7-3 CASSPGLADTQYF